This entry features one T cell receptor beta chain sequence. TCRdb processed the 5' RACE reads again and assigns one entry to each CDR3 protein, with no DNA. With over 200,000 distinct CDR3 sequences in the sample, the ten largest clones hold approximately 7.7%. The sample comes from a study of monozygotic twins with inflammatory bowel disease. Germline CDR1 reads SGHRS; CDR2 reads YFSETQ. This CDR3 comprises 15 residues. The chain combines TRBV5-1 with TRBJ1-5; absent DNA, TCRdb's TRBD1 call cannot be checked. The TCR comes from a human donor with ulcerative colitis or Crohn's disease, or a healthy co-twin of an affected twin (not recorded which). The sequencing sample was made of blood. The CDR3: CASSLEDSFNQPQHF.